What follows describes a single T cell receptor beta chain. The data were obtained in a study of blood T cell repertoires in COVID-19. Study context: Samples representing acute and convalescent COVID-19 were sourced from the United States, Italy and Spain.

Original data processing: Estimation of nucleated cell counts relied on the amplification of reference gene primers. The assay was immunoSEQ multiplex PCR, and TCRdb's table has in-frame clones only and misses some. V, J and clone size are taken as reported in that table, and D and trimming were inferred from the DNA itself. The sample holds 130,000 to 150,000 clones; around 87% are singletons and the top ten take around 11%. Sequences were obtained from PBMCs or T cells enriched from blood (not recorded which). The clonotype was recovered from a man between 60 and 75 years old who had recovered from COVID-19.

CDR3 residues: CAPGQGSSYEQYF. CDR3 coding DNA: TGTGCACCGGGACAGGGGAGCTCCTACGAGCAGTACTTC. This rearrangement joins TRBV19 to TRBJ2-7; 10 nucleotides agree with TRBD1. The CDR3 consists of 13 residues. Germline V gene sequence: CDR1 LNHDA, CDR2 SQIVND (reference sequence).